This TCR beta chain was retrieved from a study of blood T cells in healthy people across ages. Germline lookup yields CDR1 LGHDT and CDR2 YNNKEL (reference sequence). This CDR3 is 14 amino acids long. Through a sample-barcoded 5' primer and a J-beta primer mix, a second PCR was run for roughly 6 to 12 cycles. Each CDR3 protein is one row after TCRdb ran MiXCR on the 5' RACE reads. Seen here are roughly 1 million distinct CDR3 sequences, around 25% observed once, and the top ten hold around 0.75%. Per sample, a minimum of 6.5 million PBMCs were isolated. The sample was also reused in another study, on T cells of mothers and their children. That study adds: Pairs that are related and pairs that are unrelated have TCR recombination output shaped similarly by thymic selection. Slightly, though not significantly, more overlap was seen in related than in unrelated mother-child pairs.

Material: blood. The origin of this receptor is a girl aged 2 to 10 in good health. The genes are TRBV3-1 and TRBJ2-5; a weak D match, TRBD1 (6 bases). TRBJ2-7 explains the end of the DNA better; the J call may be wrong. Written as DNA, the CDR3 is TGTGCCAGCAGCCAAGCAGGGGTACCTGGCGAGCAGTACTTC. This codes for CASSQAGVPGEQYF.